Below, 25 T cell receptor beta chains from the same sample are listed, as sequenced in a study of a mutant IDH1 vaccine in newly diagnosed glioma. Generated by immunoSEQ multiplex PCR, the TCRdb table keeps only in-frame clones and is missing some. The table shows around 19,000 clones, with around 82% occurring only once. For these TCRs, the target antigens are not known. Regarding time point: week 23, last vaccination. In every dose of vaccine, 300 ug of mutant IDH1 20-mer peptide was given alongside topical imiquimod. This specimen consisted of PBMCs, obtained from a glioma patient whose treatment included an IDH1 peptide vaccine. All receptors derive from a man aged 25-40 years with glioma.

The sample holds a few counts of this clone. This chain joins TRBV7-9 and TRBJ1-4, with TRBD1 identical over 8 bases. After removal of 8 bases from V and 10 bases from J, the junction contained 12 bases not matched to a gene. CDR3 length: 14 amino acids. Germline V lookup: CDR1 SEHNR, CDR2 FQNEAQ (reference sequence). CDR3 protein: CASQDRDPMIKLFF. CDR3 coding DNA: TGTGCCAGCCAGGACAGGGACCCAATGATAAAACTGTTTTTT. The full variable domain, its missing parts supplied by reference TRBV7-9 and TRBJ1-4, is DTGVSQNPRHKITKRGQNVTFRCDPISEHNRLYWYRQTLGQGPEFLTYFQNEAQLEKSRLLSDRFSAERPKGSFSTLEIQRTEQGDSAMYLCASQDRDPMIKLFFGSGTQLSVL.

This clone has more than one count but fewer than ten. The rearrangement joins TRBV5-4 to TRBJ1-4; tentative D call: TRBD1 (5 bases). Germline V gene lookup returns CDR1 SGHNT and CDR2 YYREEE (reference sequence). Trimming stripped 4 bases from V and 9 bases from J, with 16 bases between. This CDR3 spans 14 amino acids. The CDR3 loop is CASSPAGVAKKLFF. CDR3 sequence (DNA): TGTGCCAGCAGCCCGGCGGGGGTGGCGAAAAAACTGTTTTTT.

The chain joins TRBV11-2 to TRBJ1-1; the D gene is possibly TRBD1 (6 bases). Trimming pared 1 base from V and 4 bases from J, leaving 13 bases between. Germline V lookup: CDR1 SGHAT, CDR2 FQNNGV. The CDR3 runs 15 residues. The CDR3 is CASSLGWGARTEAFF. DNA of the CDR3: TGTGCCAGCAGCTTAGGATGGGGGGCGCGCACTGAAGCTTTCTTT.

The genes are TRBV27 and TRBJ2-3; D possibly corresponds to TRBD2 (6 bases). The CDR3 is 17 amino acids. Trimming removed 2 bases at V and 1 base at J, with 16 bases between. Germline CDR1 reads MNHEY; CDR2 reads SMNVEV (reference sequence). CDR3 sequence reads: CASSLVLGTWGTDTQYF. CDR3 sequence (DNA): TGTGCCAGCAGTTTAGTTTTAGGGACTTGGGGCACAGATACGCAGTATTTT.

The chain uses TRBV7-6 and TRBJ2-5; the D is unclear. Germline assignment: CDR1 SGHVS and CDR2 FNYEAQ. V lost 4 bases and J lost 2, with 11 bases in between. CDR3 size: 14 residues. CDR3 in DNA: TGTGCCAGCAGCTCATGGGTACATCAAGAGACCCAGTACTTC. This translates into CASSSWVHQETQYF.

The V and J genes are TRBV6-1 and TRBJ1-3; D might be TRBD1 (6 bases). The CDR3 is 13 amino acids. Per germline, CDR1 MNHNS and CDR2 SASEGT. Trimming cost V 4 bases and J 4 bases, with 8 bases left between them. CDR3 in DNA: TGTGCCAGCAGTGCCGACAGGGGAAACACCATATATTTT. Its translation: CASSADRGNTIYF.

The chain uses TRBV10-1 and TRBJ2-3; possibly TRBD2 for D (6 bases). V dropped 2 bases and J dropped 0 bases, with 6 bases sitting between them. Looked up from germline, CDR1 is WNHNN and CDR2 is SYGVQD (reference sequence). The CDR3 consists of 14 residues. The CDR3 here is CASSEGTSTDTQYF. CDR3 in DNA: TGCGCCAGCAGTGAGGGGACTAGCACAGATACGCAGTATTTT.

V is TRBV5-1 and J is TRBJ1-2, with D maybe TRBD1 (5 bases). V was pared by 0 bases and J by 6 bases, with 15 bases between. Germline V CDR1 and CDR2: SGHRS, YFSETQ. The CDR3 runs to 15 residues. The CDR3 DNA is TGCGCCAGCAGCTTGGCGGCAGGGTCCCAAAATGGCTACACCTTC. The encoded protein is CASSLAAGSQNGYTF. Together with reference TRBV5-1 and TRBJ1-2, the CDR3 gives the full variable domain: KAGVTQTPRYLIKTRGQQVTLSCSPISGHRSVSWYQQTPGQGLQFLFEYFSETQRNKGNFPGRFSGRQFSNSRSEMNVSTLELGDSALYLCASSLAAGSQNGYTFGSGTRLTVV.

This sequence joins TRBV21-1 and TRBJ1-4. TRBV21-1 represents a pseudogene. This CDR3 comprises 11 residues. This CDR3 reads CASSGGEKLFF. Here the CDR3 DNA reads TGTGCCAGCAGCGGGGGGGAAAAACTGTTTTTT.

This chain uses TRBV28 with TRBJ1-1, with D tentatively TRBD1 (6 bases). V was pared by 8 bases and J by 1 base, with 11 bases between. The CDR3 has 13 amino acids. The germline V gene encodes CDR1 MDHEN and CDR2 SYDVKM. This chain's CDR3 is CASLKTGNTEAFF. CDR3 bases: TGTGCCAGCCTCAAGACAGGGAACACTGAAGCTTTCTTT.

The chain links TRBV7-9 to TRBJ1-2; D unclear. From germline, CDR1 is SEHNR and CDR2 FQNEAQ (reference sequence). The CDR3 runs to 13 residues. V lost 1 base, J lost 4 bases, and 7 bases lay in between. For the CDR3, the DNA is TGTGCCAGCAGCTTAGGGCTGATCTATGGCTACACCTTC. Translated, it gives CASSLGLIYGYTF.

This clone was counted only a few times. Additional DNA sequences in this sample encode the identical CDR3. V usage is TRBV27 and J usage is TRBJ2-3, with TRBD2 identical over 7 bases. From germline, CDR1 is MNHEY and CDR2 SMNVEV (reference sequence). The CDR3 is 13 amino acids. J lost 6 bases, V lost 4 bases, and 4 bases had no gene match. The CDR3 protein is CASSSTSEDTQYF. In DNA, the CDR3 is TGTGCCAGCAGTTCTACTAGCGAGGATACGCAGTATTTT.

The chain joins TRBV9 to TRBJ2-1; 8 bases fit TRBD2. The CDR3 contains 16 residues. From germline, CDR1 is SGDLS and CDR2 YYNGEE. The V segment lost 4 bases and the J segment 2 bases; nucleotides outside the gene matches: 8. Here the CDR3 reads CASSPRGSGTYNEQFF. CDR3 bases: TGTGCCAGCAGCCCCCGAGGTAGCGGGACCTACAATGAGCAGTTCTTC.

The J gene is TRBJ2-1, the V gene TRBV5-1; 7 bases are shared with TRBD2. CDR3 length equals 15 residues. Per the germline V gene, CDR1 is SGHRS and CDR2 is YFSETQ. Trimming cost V 2 bases and J 0 bases; bases outside gene matches: 2. The CDR3: CASSFERGSYNEQFF. CDR3 bases: TGCGCCAGCAGCTTCGAGCGGGGCTCCTACAATGAGCAGTTCTTC.

This chain joins TRBV5-4 and TRBJ1-4, with a weak D call TRBD1 (5 bases). The germline V gene encodes CDR1 SGHNT and CDR2 YYREEE (reference sequence). This CDR3 is 12 amino acids long. V was cut by 4 bases and J by 7 bases, with 8 bases left in between. CDR3: CASSAGAEKLFF. The CDR3 nucleotides read TGTGCCAGCAGCGCCGGGGCTGAAAAACTGTTTTTT. Full variable domain (missing parts from reference TRBV5-4 and TRBJ1-4): ETGVTQSPTHLIKTRGQQVTLRCSSQSGHNTVSWYQQALGQGPQFIFQYYREEENGRGNFPPRFSGLQFPNYSSELNVNALELDDSALYLCASSAGAEKLFFGSGTQLSVL.

This clone was detected once. CDR3 nucleotides: TGTGCCAGCAGCGGCGGGACCGACTTGGATGAGCAGTTCTTC. Translated, it gives CASSGGTDLDEQFF. The chain employs TRBV6-1 and TRBJ2-1, with a possible D match to TRBD2 (6 bases). This CDR3 contains 14 residues. From germline, CDR1 is MNHNS and CDR2 SASEGT. V was cut by 6 bases and J by 8 bases, with 17 bases left in between.

This clone was detected only once. The J gene is TRBJ2-6, the V gene TRBV7-2; D call uncertain. Per germline, CDR1 SGHTA and CDR2 FQGNSA. Trimming removed 5 bases at V and 5 bases at J, with 19 bases between. This CDR3 has 17 residues. This chain's CDR3 is CASSTDRRQSRANVLTF. The CDR3 nucleotides are TGTGCCAGCAGCACTGATAGACGACAAAGTCGGGCCAACGTCCTGACTTTC.

The rearrangement uses TRBV5-1 and TRBJ2-7, with a tentative D call TRBD2 (5 bases). Germline V lookup: CDR1 SGHRS, CDR2 YFSETQ. The length of the CDR3 is 14 residues. The V gene lost 7 bases and the J gene lost 6 bases, with 20 bases spanning the gap. CDR3 DNA: TGCGCCAGCGGCCCGGGATTTGCGGTGGGCGAGCAGTACTTC. Translated: CASGPGFAVGEQYF.

This chain connects TRBV5-4 to TRBJ1-1; no firm D call. V gave up 4 bases and J gave up 1 base, with 11 bases separating them. The CDR3 contains 14 residues. Germline V gene data show CDR1 as SGHNT and CDR2 as YYREEE (reference sequence). The chain's CDR3 is CASSPAGRNTEAFF. CDR3 sequence (DNA): TGTGCCAGCAGCCCTGCAGGACGGAACACTGAAGCTTTCTTT. Variable domain in full (rest from reference TRBV5-4 and TRBJ1-1): ETGVTQSPTHLIKTRGQQVTLRCSSQSGHNTVSWYQQALGQGPQFIFQYYREEENGRGNFPPRFSGLQFPNYSSELNVNALELDDSALYLCASSPAGRNTEAFFGQGTRLTVV.

This chain joins TRBV14 and TRBJ2-3, with 8 bases matching TRBD1. The trim removed 7 bases at V and 2 bases at J, leaving 8 bases unmatched. The CDR3 spans 15 residues. Per the germline V gene, CDR1 is SGHDN and CDR2 is FVKESK. CDR3 DNA sequence: TGTGCCAGCAAGAAAGGACAGGGCCTCACAGATACGCAGTATTTT. It is translated as CASKKGQGLTDTQYF.

This rearrangement joins TRBV6-6 to TRBJ2-5; 10 positions match TRBD1. The CDR3 totals 15 residues. The germline V gene has CDR1 MNHNY and CDR2 SVGAGI (reference sequence). V lost 5 bases, J lost 5 bases, and 8 bases stayed unmatched. CDR3 sequence (DNA): TGTGCCAGCAGTCTGGGACAGGGGATAGGGGAGACCCAGTACTTC. Translated: CASSLGQGIGETQYF.

This chain uses TRBV2 with TRBJ2-1; TRBD1 aligns across 8 bases. The CDR3 runs to 15 residues. Trimming cost V 6 bases and J 8 bases; bases outside gene matches: 12. Germline V CDR1 and CDR2: SNHLY, FYNNEI. Here the CDR3 DNA reads TGTGCCAGCAGGGCGTCCCGGGACAGGTGGCATGAGCAGTTCTTC. It encodes CASRASRDRWHEQFF. The variable domain in full, with the rest retrieved from reference TRBV2 and TRBJ2-1, is EPEVTQTPSHQVTQMGQEVILRCVPISNHLYFYWYRQILGQKVEFLVSFYNNEISEKSEIFDDQFSVERPDGSNFTLKIRSTKLEDSAMYFCASRASRDRWHEQFFGPGTRLTVL.

The rearrangement uses TRBV29-1 and TRBJ2-5; D is unresolved. The V gene lost 3 bases and the J gene lost 2 bases, with 7 bases spanning the gap. Germline-derived CDR1 and CDR2 are SQVTM and ANQGSEA. The CDR3 extends over 12 amino acids. The CDR3 DNA reads TGCAGCGTTGACGGTACTCAAGAGACCCAGTACTTC. The encoded protein is CSVDGTQETQYF.

V gene TRBV15 combines with J gene TRBJ2-3; no definite D call. CDR1 LNHNV and CDR2 YYDKDF come from the germline V gene (reference sequence). V was cut by 5 bases and J by 0 bases, with 12 bases left in between. There are 15 residues in the CDR3. The CDR3 region is CATSGFQPSTDTQYF. The CDR3 nucleotides read TGTGCCACCAGCGGATTCCAGCCTAGCACAGATACGCAGTATTTT.

The chain couples TRBV5-5 to TRBJ2-1; a weak D match, TRBD1 (6 bases). The V end was cut by 3 bases, the J end by 2 bases, with 12 bases between. The CDR3 loop spans 15 amino acids. CDR1 SGHKS and CDR2 YYEKEE come from the germline V gene (reference sequence). CDR3 in DNA: TGTGCCAGCAGCTCCAGGGGCCACGCCTACAATGAGCAGTTCTTC. It translates to CASSSRGHAYNEQFF.